Presented here are 14 T cell receptor beta chains from one specimen sequenced in a study of blood T cell repertoires in COVID-19. TCRdb keeps only in-frame clones here, not all; method: immunoSEQ multiplex PCR. The table records under 300,000 clones, approximately 92% of them present only once. The sample taken for sequencing was PBMCs or T cells enriched from blood (not recorded which). The receptor set was obtained from a woman aged 18-29 years who had recovered from COVID-19.

The rearrangement links TRBV29-1 to TRBJ2-3; 10 bases line up with TRBD1. The V segment lost 3 bases and the J segment 3 bases; nucleotides outside the gene matches: 3. The CDR3 sequence is 14 residues long. The V gene's germline CDR1 is SQVTM and CDR2 ANQGSEA. The CDR3: CSVDRTGGTDTQYF. CDR3 nucleotide sequence: TGCAGCGTTGACAGGACAGGGGGAACAGATACGCAGTATTTT.

The chain combines TRBV18 with TRBJ1-3; D is unresolved. Trimming pared 1 base from V and 0 bases from J, leaving 7 bases between. The CDR3 has 15 amino acids. The V gene's germline CDR1 is KGHSH and CDR2 LQKENI. The CDR3 region has the DNA TGTGCCAGCTCACCACGACACGACTCTGGAAACACCATATATTTT. It encodes CASSPRHDSGNTIYF.

The chain employs TRBV25-1 and TRBJ1-2; D is unresolved. This CDR3 is 13 amino acids long. Germline V gene sequence: CDR1 MGHDK, CDR2 SYGVNS. Trimming stripped 3 bases from V and 0 bases from J, with 5 bases between. The CDR3 reads CASSEAANYGYTF. CDR3 bases: TGTGCCAGCAGTGAGGCAGCTAACTATGGCTACACCTTC.

The V and J genes are TRBV7-8 and TRBJ1-1; the D gene is possibly TRBD1 (6 bases). Trimming took 3 bases from V and 8 from J, leaving 13 bases between them. This CDR3 is built from 13 residues. Germline V lookup: CDR1 SGHVS, CDR2 FQNEAQ. The CDR3 loop reads CASSLHREEEAFF. For the CDR3, the DNA is TGTGCCAGCAGCTTGCACAGGGAAGAGGAAGCTTTCTTT.

The chain carries TRBV27 and TRBJ2-1; TRBD1 matches 10 bases. J was trimmed by 7 bases and V by 0 bases; bases with no gene match: 3. The germline CDR1 and CDR2 sequences are MNHEY and SMNVEV (reference sequence). The CDR3 spans 15 residues. The CDR3 DNA reads TGTGCCAGCAGTTTATCCGGGACAGGGGAGAATGAGCAGTTCTTC. It encodes CASSLSGTGENEQFF.

This clone has more than one count but fewer than ten. The genes are TRBV2 and TRBJ2-6; 8 nucleotides align to TRBD1. The germline V gene has CDR1 SNHLY and CDR2 FYNNEI. The trim removed 6 bases at V and 2 bases at J, leaving 9 bases unmatched. The CDR3 has 17 amino acids. CDR3 protein: CASSIDRGRPGANVLTF. The CDR3 DNA follows: TGTGCCAGCAGCATTGACAGGGGCCGTCCTGGGGCCAACGTCCTGACTTTC.

The V and J genes are TRBV29-1 and TRBJ2-1; no firm D call. Per germline, CDR1 SQVTM and CDR2 ANQGSEA. V was shortened by 5 bases and J by 6 bases, with 11 bases between the two germline ends. This CDR3 has 12 residues. In DNA form, the CDR3 reads TGCAGCGTTAAAGTAATGAGCAATGAGCAGTTCTTC. Protein: CSVKVMSNEQFF.

V gene TRBV5-1 combines with J gene TRBJ2-7; possibly TRBD1 for D (6 bases). Trimming removed 3 bases at V and 6 bases at J, with 13 bases between. The length of the CDR3 is 13 residues. From germline, CDR1 is SGHRS and CDR2 YFSETQ. This chain's CDR3 is CASSSQGSSEQYF. In DNA, the CDR3 is TGCGCCAGCAGCTCACAGGGTTCGAGCGAGCAGTACTTC.

CDR3 residues: CASSSRQGQETQYF. The CDR3 DNA sequence: TGTGCCAGCAGTTCCCGACAGGGGCAAGAGACCCAGTACTTC. The J gene is TRBJ2-5, the V gene TRBV6-2 or TRBV6-3; 8 bases agree with TRBD1. V shed 4 bases and J 2 bases; nucleotides not matched to a gene: 3. The CDR3 loop spans 14 amino acids. CDR1 and CDR2 (germline): MNHEY, SVGEGT.

This rearrangement joins TRBV4-1 to TRBJ2-7; unclear D gene. The V gene's germline CDR1 is MGHRA and CDR2 YSYEKL. The V end lost 1 base, the J end lost 3 bases, and 10 bases lay between the germline ends. This CDR3 has 14 residues. The CDR3 here is CASSQVFSNYEQYF. DNA of the CDR3: TGCGCCAGCAGCCAAGTGTTTAGCAACTACGAGCAGTACTTC.

In regard to this clone: Germline is not matched at one junction end, which may reflect a read error. V is TRBV14 and J is TRBJ2-5, with D perhaps TRBD1 (6 bases). Germline values: CDR1 SGHDN, CDR2 FVKESK. The CDR3 has 15 amino acids. CDR3 nucleotides: TGTGCCAGCAGCCAAGGAGGGGGAGTCTTCCCCTTACAGCACTTC. This gives the protein CASSQGGGVFPLQHF.

The chain carries TRBV18 and TRBJ1-4; 10 bases align to TRBD1. The CDR3 loop spans 13 amino acids. J was trimmed by 6 bases and V by 8 bases; bases with no gene match: 3. The germline V gene has CDR1 KGHSH and CDR2 LQKENI. The CDR3 spells CASRDRGDEKLFF. CDR3 DNA sequence: TGTGCCAGCCGGGACAGGGGAGATGAAAAACTGTTTTTT.

J is TRBJ1-5 and V is TRBV4-2; D unresolved. CDR1 and CDR2 (germline): LGHNA, YNFKEQ. V was shortened by 1 base and J by 5 bases, with 9 bases between the two germline ends. The CDR3 consists of 14 residues. The CDR3 loop is CASSQAGYYQPQHF. In DNA form, the CDR3 reads TGTGCCAGCAGCCAAGCAGGTTATTATCAGCCCCAGCATTTT.

This chain uses TRBV25-1 with TRBJ2-7; D gene unclear. Trimming took off 1 base at V and 1 base at J, with 8 bases between the two ends. The CDR3 totals 14 residues. Looked up from germline, CDR1 is MGHDK and CDR2 is SYGVNS. CDR3 amino acids: CASSEFSQSYEQYF. The DNA of the CDR3 is TGTGCCAGCAGTGAATTCTCACAGTCCTACGAGCAGTACTTC.